The 17 T cell receptor beta chains listed next were all sequenced from one sample in a study of post-analysis software for immune sequencing data. Study-wide points: TRBV5-6, TRBV5-1 and TRBV20-1 belonged to a set of roughly five TRBV segments that were more frequent in patients than controls.

The TCR beta cDNA libraries contained unique molecular identifiers. One entry per CDR3 protein, called by TCRdb with MiXCR from the PCR reads. The data show 600,000 to 700,000 distinct CDR3 sequences, around 64% seen once. Which antigens these TCRs recognize remains unknown. The sample consisted of blood. Receptor source: a girl under 10 years old with multiple sclerosis.

There are a few counts of this clonotype. The V and J genes are TRBV5-5 and TRBJ2-1; 13 bases match TRBD2. The CDR3 contains 19 residues. Germline lookup yields CDR1 SGHKS and CDR2 YYEKEE (reference sequence). The V gene end was trimmed by 0 bases and the J gene end by 0 bases; junction bases not matched to a gene: 6. The CDR3 loop is CASSLAKTSGGSSYNEQFF. The CDR3 DNA follows: TGTGCCAGCAGCTTGGCCAAGACTAGCGGGGGGAGCTCCTACAATGAGCAGTTCTTC.

This clonotype was detected only once. The rearrangement uses TRBV29-1 and TRBJ1-5; no definite D call. The CDR3 runs to 13 residues. Trimming took off 6 bases at V and 5 bases at J, with 14 bases between the two ends. In germline, CDR1 is SQVTM, CDR2 ANQGSEA. The CDR3 region has the DNA TGCAGCGTCCTCATCGGTTGGGATCAGCCCCAGCATTTT. This gives the protein CSVLIGWDQPQHF.

This clonotype turned up a few times. The chain carries TRBV12-3 or TRBV12-4 and TRBJ1-1, with D hard to call. The V and J ends lost 3 bases and 4 bases respectively, with 9 bases between them. CDR3 length: 13 amino acids. CDR3 bases: TGTGCCAGCAGTTTGAGAGGGAGCACTGAAGCTTTCTTT. It specifies CASSLRGSTEAFF.

This clonotype was counted at least ten times. The V and J genes are TRBV7-9 and TRBJ2-7; the D gene is possibly TRBD2 (5 bases). The germline V and J ends were trimmed by 3 bases and 7 bases, with 10 bases remaining between them. The CDR3 has 12 amino acids. Germline values: CDR1 SEHNR, CDR2 FQNEAQ (reference sequence). The CDR3 nucleotides read TGTGCCAGCAGCTTGGACCGAGGGGAGCAGTACTTC. Its protein product is CASSLDRGEQYF.

The chain joins TRBV9 to TRBJ1-1; D is undetermined. Trimming took 3 bases from V and 10 from J, leaving 10 bases between them. The CDR3 extends over 11 amino acids. Per the germline V gene, CDR1 is SGDLS and CDR2 is YYNGEE. The CDR3 DNA follows: TGTGCCAGCAGCGGAGGGTCGAGAGCTTTCTTT. Residues: CASSGGSRAFF.

The V call is TRBV12-3 or TRBV12-4, the J call TRBJ1-6; D is ambiguous. This CDR3 comprises 12 residues. Trimming left V 1 base short and J 10 bases short, with 5 bases between. Written as DNA, the CDR3 is TGTGCCAGCAGTTTAGTCCAATCACCCCTCCACTTT. This codes for CASSLVQSPLHF.

This clonotype was detected many times. The rearrangement joins TRBV7-2 to TRBJ2-1, with 16 bases identical to TRBD2. Germline CDR1 SGHTA, CDR2 FQGNSA. The CDR3 length is 20 residues. Trimming at V came to 5 bases and at J to 1 base, leaving 11 bases not matched to a gene. The CDR3 coding sequence is TGTGCCAGCAGCCGGACTCCGGGACTAGCGGGAGGGGGGTCCTACAATGAGCAGTTCTTC. It specifies CASSRTPGLAGGGSYNEQFF.

A few counts support this clonotype. The chain combines TRBV29-1 with TRBJ2-4, with a weak D call TRBD1 (5 bases). Trimming removed 7 bases from V and 6 bases from J, with 10 bases in between. The CDR3 has 11 residues. Per the germline V gene, CDR1 is SQVTM and CDR2 is ANQGSEA. CDR3 DNA: TGCAGCGGCAGGGTTCGAAACATTCAGTACTTC. Protein: CSGRVRNIQYF.

J is TRBJ1-5 and V is TRBV6-1; D unclear. From germline, CDR1 is MNHNS and CDR2 SASEGT. Trimming left V 3 bases short and J 6 bases short, with 15 bases between. The length of the CDR3 is 15 residues. CDR3 amino acids: CASSDRSLDAQPQHF. The CDR3 DNA follows: TGTGCCAGCAGTGATAGGTCTCTAGACGCTCAGCCCCAGCATTTT.

The chain is built from TRBV4-1 and TRBJ2-5; D perhaps matches TRBD1 (5 bases). CDR3 size: 16 residues. Germline V gene lookup returns CDR1 MGHRA and CDR2 YSYEKL. Trimming pared 0 bases from V and 5 bases from J, leaving 16 bases between. Here the CDR3 reads CASSQDTAAGWETQYF. For the CDR3, the DNA is TGCGCCAGCAGCCAAGATACAGCCGCAGGGTGGGAGACCCAGTACTTC.

The V gene is TRBV20-1, the J gene TRBJ2-3; unclear D gene. Germline loops: CDR1 DFQATT, CDR2 SNEGSKA (reference sequence). V dropped 1 base and J dropped 2 bases, with 10 bases sitting between them. This CDR3 has 14 amino acids. The CDR3: CSARASTNTDTQYF. The CDR3 DNA follows: TGCAGTGCTAGAGCCAGTACTAACACAGATACGCAGTATTTT.

V is TRBV7-3 and J is TRBJ2-1; 8 bases match TRBD1. The junction had 11 bases not matched to a gene; V was cut back by 6 bases and J by 10 bases. The CDR3 has 14 amino acids. Germline V CDR1 and CDR2: SGHTA, FQGTGA. DNA of the CDR3: TGTGCCAGCAGTCTCTCGGGACAGGCTACGGAGCAGTTCTTC. Amino acids: CASSLSGQATEQFF.

This clonotype was observed once. V gene TRBV4-2 combines with J gene TRBJ1-2, with D tentatively TRBD1 (5 bases). The length of the CDR3 is 19 residues. CDR1 and CDR2 from the germline V gene are LGHNA and YNFKEQ. The V gene lost 0 bases and the J gene lost 0 bases, with 20 bases spanning the gap. CDR3 in DNA: TGTGCCAGCAGCCAAGAGCAGACAGAGCCCAAAGGCACTAACTATGGCTACACCTTC. It codes for CASSQEQTEPKGTNYGYTF.

This clonotype has only a few counts. The J gene is TRBJ2-1, the V gene TRBV12-3 or TRBV12-4; the match to TRBD1 covers 9 bases. This CDR3 is 16 amino acids long. With 1 base clipped from V and 5 bases from J, the junction kept 6 bases outside the gene matches. CDR3 DNA: TGTGCCAGCAGTTTAGGTACAGGGGGCTTTCACAATGAGCAGTTCTTC. As protein: CASSLGTGGFHNEQFF.

The chain's CDR3 is CAVSGAYNEQFF. The CDR3 nucleotides are TGTGCCGTCTCTGGGGCTTACAATGAGCAGTTCTTC. The chain employs TRBV6-2 or TRBV6-3 and TRBJ2-1; tentatively, D is TRBD1 (5 bases). The CDR3 covers 12 residues. Germline-derived CDR1 and CDR2 are MNHEY and SVGEGT. Trimming took 11 bases from V and 4 from J, leaving 12 bases between them.

The chain joins TRBV7-8 to TRBJ2-3; a weak D match, TRBD1 (5 bases). Trimming pared 5 bases from V and 0 bases from J, leaving 12 bases between. The CDR3 is 15 residues long. Germline V gene lookup returns CDR1 SGHVS and CDR2 FQNEAQ. CDR3 bases: TGTGCCAGCAGCGCGGTGACAGCTAGCACAGATACGCAGTATTTT. Translated: CASSAVTASTDTQYF.

The V call is TRBV4-2, the J call TRBJ2-1; D could derive from TRBD1 or TRBD2 (5 bases each). Trimming removed 1 base from V and 5 bases from J, with 15 bases in between. CDR1 LGHNA and CDR2 YNFKEQ come from the germline V gene. The CDR3 consists of 16 residues. For the CDR3, the DNA is TGTGCCAGCAGCCAAGCGGGACCTCTCCGAGACAATGAGCAGTTCTTC. Its translation: CASSQAGPLRDNEQFF.